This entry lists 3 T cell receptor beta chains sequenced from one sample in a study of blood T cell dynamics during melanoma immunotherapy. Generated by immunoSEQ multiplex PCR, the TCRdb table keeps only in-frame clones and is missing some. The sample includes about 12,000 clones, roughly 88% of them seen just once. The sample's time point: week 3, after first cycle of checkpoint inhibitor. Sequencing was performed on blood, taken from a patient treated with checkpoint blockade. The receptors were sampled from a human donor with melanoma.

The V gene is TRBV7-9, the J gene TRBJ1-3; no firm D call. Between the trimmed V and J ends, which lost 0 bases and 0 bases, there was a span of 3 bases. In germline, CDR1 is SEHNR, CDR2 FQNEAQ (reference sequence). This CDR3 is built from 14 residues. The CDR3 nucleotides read TGTGCCAGCAGCTTAGCTAACTCTGGAAACACCATATATTTT. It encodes CASSLANSGNTIYF.

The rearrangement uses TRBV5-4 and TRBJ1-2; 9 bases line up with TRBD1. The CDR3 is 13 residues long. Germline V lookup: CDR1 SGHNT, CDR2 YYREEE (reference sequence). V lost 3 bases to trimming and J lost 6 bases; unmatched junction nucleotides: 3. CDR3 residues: CASSSGQGDGYTF. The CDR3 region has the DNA TGTGCCAGCAGCTCGGGACAGGGCGATGGCTACACCTTC.

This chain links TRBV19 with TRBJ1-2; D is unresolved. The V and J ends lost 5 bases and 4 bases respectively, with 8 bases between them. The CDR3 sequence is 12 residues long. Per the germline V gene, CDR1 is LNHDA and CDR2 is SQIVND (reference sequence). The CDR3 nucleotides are TGTGCCAGTAGTGAACAGATCTATGGCTACACCTTC. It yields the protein CASSEQIYGYTF.